The 7 T cell receptor beta chains reported below all come from one sample, sequenced in a study of cytomegalovirus exposure and HLA in healthy donors. PCR used 60 Vbeta primers and 13 Jbeta primers. Here immunoSEQ multiplex PCR was the method, and the copy in TCRdb shows in-frame clones only, minus some. This table holds fewer than 150,000 clones, roughly 80% found once. Sequencing was done on a sample of PBMCs. These receptors were taken from a man aged 30 to 45 in good health and CMV-seronegative.

This clone has only one observation. V gene TRBV6-5 combines with J gene TRBJ2-7; 10 nucleotides match TRBD2. CDR3 length equals 15 residues. The trim removed 6 bases at V and 1 base at J, leaving 6 bases unmatched. CDR1 is MNHEY, CDR2 SVGAGI, per germline. For the CDR3, the DNA is TGTGCCAGCAGGATCGTAGCGGGAGGTTCCTACGAGCAGTACTTC. Residues: CASRIVAGGSYEQYF.

The chain links TRBV4-1 to TRBJ2-5; TRBD2 is a possible D gene (5 bases). Germline CDR1 reads MGHRA; CDR2 reads YSYEKL. V dropped 0 bases and J dropped 3 bases, with 20 bases sitting between them. The CDR3 totals 18 residues. The CDR3 sequence: CASSQDFRTEKGEETQYF. CDR3 coding DNA: TGCGCCAGCAGCCAAGATTTCCGGACTGAAAAGGGAGAAGAGACCCAGTACTTC.

J is TRBJ2-7 and V is TRBV19; 10 nucleotides align to TRBD2. CDR1 is LNHDA, CDR2 SQIVND, per germline (reference sequence). Trimming cost V 5 bases and J 4 bases; bases outside gene matches: 5. The CDR3 extends over 14 amino acids. This CDR3 is CASSYKREGYEQYF. The CDR3 coding sequence is TGTGCCAGTAGTTATAAGCGGGAGGGATACGAGCAGTACTTC.

V usage is TRBV7-8 and J usage is TRBJ1-2; D ambiguous. The CDR3 has 13 residues. V was shortened by 3 bases and J by 2 bases, with 7 bases between the two germline ends. Germline V gives CDR1 SGHVS, CDR2 FQNEAQ. The chain's CDR3 is CASSFSRNYGYTF. The CDR3 bases are TGTGCCAGCAGCTTTTCCAGAAACTATGGCTACACCTTC.

V gene TRBV7-3 combines with J gene TRBJ2-1; TRBD2 matches at 7 bases. V shed 5 bases, J shed 3 bases, and the junction held 13 bases outside the gene matches. The CDR3 extends over 17 amino acids. Per the germline V gene, CDR1 is SGHTA and CDR2 is FQGTGA. The CDR3: CASSLTPSGGLYNEQFF. The CDR3, as DNA: TGTGCCAGCAGCCTCACTCCTAGCGGAGGGCTCTACAATGAGCAGTTCTTC.

This clone was seen a single time. The genes are TRBV19 and TRBJ1-2; 10 bases are shared with TRBD1. This CDR3 contains 15 residues. Per germline, CDR1 LNHDA and CDR2 SQIVND (reference sequence). J lost 4 bases, V lost 5 bases, and 7 bases had no gene match. Here the CDR3 reads CASSPWDRGSYGYTF. The CDR3 nucleotides read TGTGCCAGTAGTCCTTGGGACAGGGGATCCTATGGCTACACCTTC.

This clone turned up a few times. The CDR3 bases are TGTGCCAGCTCTGAGGGTGGGGAGAGGACTGAAGCTTTCTTT. The encoded protein is CASSEGGERTEAFF. This chain connects TRBV6-5 to TRBJ1-1; D unresolved. V lost 8 bases and J lost 5, with 18 bases in between. This CDR3 is 14 amino acids long. Germline CDR1 reads MNHEY; CDR2 reads SVGAGI.